Sequencing of this TCR beta chain was carried out in a study of cytotoxic CD8 clonotypes in ibrutinib-treated CLL. Study results and limitations: Contraction or stability on treatment characterized the public clonotypes, which were uncommon. Measured clonality at baseline was greater than in age-matched healthy donors and tracked with circulating CD8+ T-cell counts.

The V gene's germline CDR1 is MNHNY and CDR2 SVGAGI (reference sequence). The V segment lost 6 bases and the J segment 0 bases; nucleotides outside the gene matches: 10. The length of the CDR3 is 16 residues. On this clone: Antigen specificity is unknown.

Sequenced by immunoSEQ multiplex PCR; TCRdb stores in-frame clones only, minus some. The table lists over 130,000 clones, about 84% of them singletons. The V and J genes are TRBV6-6 and TRBJ2-7; 8 bases align to TRBD1. Here the sequenced sample was PBMCs, taken after 36 months of ibrutinib treatment. The receptor's source is a human donor with chronic lymphocytic leukemia. CDR3: CASSTRDRTGSYEQYF. Written as DNA, the CDR3 is TGTGCCAGCAGCACCCGGGACAGGACCGGCTCCTACGAGCAGTACTTC.